What follows describes a single T cell receptor beta chain. The Seattle site enrolled patients during active infection and followed them longitudinally. This specimen comes from a study of blood T cell repertoires in COVID-19. Study information: Spain, Italy and the United States supplied samples that represented acute and convalescent COVID-19. Sample material is recorded as cDNA or gDNA derived from T cells, B-cell-depleted T cells, or PBMCs.

Original processing notes: Estimation of nucleated cell counts was performed using reference gene primer amplification. Assay used: immunoSEQ multiplex PCR; TCRdb lists only in-frame clones, some missing. V, J and clone size derive from that table, while D and trimming were established from the DNA sequence. The sample records roughly 340,000 clones, roughly nine tenths being singletons. From germline, CDR1 is LNHDA and CDR2 SQIVND (reference sequence). CDR3 size: 14 residues. Trimming cost V 2 bases and J 4 bases; bases outside gene matches: 4. The source of this sequence is a woman aged 30 to 39 with COVID-19, enrolled during active disease. V gene TRBV19 combines with J gene TRBJ1-1, with 7 bases that match TRBD1. Sequencing was done on a sample of peripheral blood. The CDR3 region is CASSISRDSTEAFF. Written as DNA, the CDR3 is TGTGCCAGTAGTATAAGCAGGGACAGCACTGAAGCTTTCTTT.